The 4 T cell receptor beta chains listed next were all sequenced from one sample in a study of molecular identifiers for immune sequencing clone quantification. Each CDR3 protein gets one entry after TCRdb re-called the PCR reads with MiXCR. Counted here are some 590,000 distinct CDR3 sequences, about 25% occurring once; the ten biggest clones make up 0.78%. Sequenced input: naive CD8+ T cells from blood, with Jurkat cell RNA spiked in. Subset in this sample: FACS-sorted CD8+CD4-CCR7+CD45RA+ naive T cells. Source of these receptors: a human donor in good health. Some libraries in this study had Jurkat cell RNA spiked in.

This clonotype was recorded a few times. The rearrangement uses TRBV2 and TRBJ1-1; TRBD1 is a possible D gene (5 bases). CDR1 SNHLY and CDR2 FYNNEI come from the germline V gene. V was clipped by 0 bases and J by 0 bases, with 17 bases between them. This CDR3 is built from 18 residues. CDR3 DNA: TGTGCCAGCAGTGAAGCGCTTTCAGGGATCTGGGTGAACACTGAAGCTTTCTTT. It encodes CASSEALSGIWVNTEAFF.

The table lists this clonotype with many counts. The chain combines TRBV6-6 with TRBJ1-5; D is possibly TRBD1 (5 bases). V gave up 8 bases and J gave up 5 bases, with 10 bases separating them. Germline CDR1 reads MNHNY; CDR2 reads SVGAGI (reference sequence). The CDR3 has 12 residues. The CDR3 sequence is CASPRGDQPQHF. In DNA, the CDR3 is TGTGCCAGCCCCCGAGGGGATCAGCCCCAGCATTTT.

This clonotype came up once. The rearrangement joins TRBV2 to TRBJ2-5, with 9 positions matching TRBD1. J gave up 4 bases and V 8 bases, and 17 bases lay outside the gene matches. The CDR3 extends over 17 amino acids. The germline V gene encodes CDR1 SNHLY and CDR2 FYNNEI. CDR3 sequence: CASLLSLETGGRETQYF. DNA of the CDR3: TGTGCCAGCCTCTTATCCTTAGAGACAGGGGGGAGAGAGACCCAGTACTTC.

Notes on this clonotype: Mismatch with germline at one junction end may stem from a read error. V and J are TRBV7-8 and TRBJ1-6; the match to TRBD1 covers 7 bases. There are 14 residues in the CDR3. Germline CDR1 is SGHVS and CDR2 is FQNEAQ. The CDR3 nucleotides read TGTACCAGCAGCTCCCGACAGGGATACTCACCCCTCCACTTT. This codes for CTSSSRQGYSPLHF.